This T cell receptor beta chain emerged from a study of tumor and adjacent non-tumor tissue in lung cancer. This sample's RNA came from whole unsorted tissue. The CDR3 extends over 11 amino acids. V was cut by 6 bases and J by 13 bases, with 18 bases left in between. From germline, CDR1 is DFQATT and CDR2 SNEGSKA (reference sequence). General study points: TCR diversity was significantly greater in tumor than normal lung tissue.

A modified ARM-PCR protocol with three rounds of nested PCR amplified TCRbeta. TCRdb passed the multiplex PCR reads through MiXCR, listing each CDR3 protein once. The table lists around 86,000 distinct CDR3 sequences, approximately 72% of them singletons. Points on this clonotype: As yet, its antigen is unknown.

Sequenced sample: lung tumor tissue. This chain joins TRBV20-1 and TRBJ1-1; a possible D gene is TRBD1 (5 bases). This receptor was obtained from a middle-aged woman with non-small cell lung cancer. CDR3 sequence reads: CSAPIWGNDFF. The CDR3 nucleotides are TGCAGTGCCCCCATATGGGGGAATGATTTCTTT.